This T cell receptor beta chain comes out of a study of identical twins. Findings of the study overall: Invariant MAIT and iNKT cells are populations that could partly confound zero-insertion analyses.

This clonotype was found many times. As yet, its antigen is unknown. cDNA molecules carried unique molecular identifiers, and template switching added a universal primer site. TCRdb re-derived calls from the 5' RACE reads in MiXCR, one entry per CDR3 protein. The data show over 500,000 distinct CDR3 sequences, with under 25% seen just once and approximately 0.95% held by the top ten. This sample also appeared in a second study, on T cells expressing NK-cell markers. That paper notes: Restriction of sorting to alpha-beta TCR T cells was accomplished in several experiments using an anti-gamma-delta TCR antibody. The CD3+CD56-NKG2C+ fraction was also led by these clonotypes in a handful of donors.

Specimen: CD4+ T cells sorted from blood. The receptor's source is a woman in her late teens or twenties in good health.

The CDR3 coding sequence is TGCAGCGCAGCTAACCACTACGAGCAGTACTTC. This codes for CSAANHYEQYF. The chain carries TRBV29-1 and TRBJ2-7; D is unresolved. The CDR3 is made up of 11 amino acids. The germline CDR1 and CDR2 sequences are SQVTM and ANQGSEA. V was clipped by 7 bases and J by 3 bases, with 10 bases between them.